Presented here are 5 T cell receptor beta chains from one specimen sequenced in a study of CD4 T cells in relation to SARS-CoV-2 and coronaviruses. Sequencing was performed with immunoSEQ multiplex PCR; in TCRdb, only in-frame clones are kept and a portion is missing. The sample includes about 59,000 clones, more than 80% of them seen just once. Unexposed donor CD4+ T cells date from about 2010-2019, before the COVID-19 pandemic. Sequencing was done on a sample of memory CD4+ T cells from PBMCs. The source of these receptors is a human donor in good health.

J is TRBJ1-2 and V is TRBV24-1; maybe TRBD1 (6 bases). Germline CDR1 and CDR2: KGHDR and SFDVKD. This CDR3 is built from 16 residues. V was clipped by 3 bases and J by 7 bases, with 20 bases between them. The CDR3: CATSDPASQGRGGYTF. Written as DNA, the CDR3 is TGTGCCACCAGTGATCCCGCCTCGCAGGGGCGAGGTGGCTACACCTTC.

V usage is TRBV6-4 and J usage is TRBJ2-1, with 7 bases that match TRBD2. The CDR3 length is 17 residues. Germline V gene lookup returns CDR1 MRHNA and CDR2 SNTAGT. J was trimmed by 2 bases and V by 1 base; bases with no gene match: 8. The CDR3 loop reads CASSDFLAEIAYNEQFF. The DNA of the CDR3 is TGTGCCAGCAGTGACTTCCTAGCGGAGATCGCCTACAATGAGCAGTTCTTC.

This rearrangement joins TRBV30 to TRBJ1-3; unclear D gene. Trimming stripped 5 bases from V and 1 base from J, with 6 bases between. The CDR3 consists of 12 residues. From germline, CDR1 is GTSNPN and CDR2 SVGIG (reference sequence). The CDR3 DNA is TGTGCCTGGTCGTATTCTGGAAACACCATATATTTT. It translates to CAWSYSGNTIYF.

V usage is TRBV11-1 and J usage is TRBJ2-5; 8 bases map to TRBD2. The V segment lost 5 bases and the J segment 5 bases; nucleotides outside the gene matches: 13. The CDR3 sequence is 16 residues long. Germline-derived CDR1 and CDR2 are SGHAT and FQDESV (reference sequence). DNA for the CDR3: TGTGCCAGCAGCAGCTTTAGCGGGGTACCCGTGGAGACCCAGTACTTC. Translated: CASSSFSGVPVETQYF.

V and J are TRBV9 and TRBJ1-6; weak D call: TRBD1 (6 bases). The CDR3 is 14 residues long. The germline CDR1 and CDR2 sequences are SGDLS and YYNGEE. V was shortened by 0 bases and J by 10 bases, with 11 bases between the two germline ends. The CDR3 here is CASSVGQVNSPLHF. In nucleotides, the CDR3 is TGTGCCAGCAGCGTAGGACAGGTTAACTCACCCCTCCACTTT.